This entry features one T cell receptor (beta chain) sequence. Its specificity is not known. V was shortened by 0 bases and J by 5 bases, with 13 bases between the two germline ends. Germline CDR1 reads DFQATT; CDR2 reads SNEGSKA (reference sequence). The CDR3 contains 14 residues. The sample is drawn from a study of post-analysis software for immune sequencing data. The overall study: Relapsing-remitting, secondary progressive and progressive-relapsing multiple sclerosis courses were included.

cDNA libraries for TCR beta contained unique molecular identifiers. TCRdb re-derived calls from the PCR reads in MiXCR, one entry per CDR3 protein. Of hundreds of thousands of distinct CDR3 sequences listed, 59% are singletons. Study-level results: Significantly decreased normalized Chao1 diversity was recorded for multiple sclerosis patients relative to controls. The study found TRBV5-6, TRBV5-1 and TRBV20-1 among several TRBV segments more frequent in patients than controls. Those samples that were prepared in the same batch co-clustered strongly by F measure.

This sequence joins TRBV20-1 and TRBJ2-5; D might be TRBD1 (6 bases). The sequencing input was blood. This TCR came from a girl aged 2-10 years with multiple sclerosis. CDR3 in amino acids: CSARDGGQGETQYF. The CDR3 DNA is TGCAGTGCTAGAGATGGAGGTCAGGGGGAGACCCAGTACTTC.